The text below deals with one T cell receptor (beta chain). Per germline, CDR1 ENHRY and CDR2 SYGVKD. The CDR3 covers 13 residues. Trimming pared 6 bases from V and 2 bases from J, leaving 10 bases between. The data originate from a study of shared clonotypes between healthy human individuals. Generated by immunoSEQ multiplex PCR, the TCRdb table keeps only in-frame clones and is missing some. Among some 2,000,000 clones listed, roughly 96% were seen once. J is TRBJ1-1 and V is TRBV10-3; D may be TRBD1 (6 bases). The sequence was collected from a man aged 18-30 years in good health. Specimen: naive CD4+ T cells sorted from blood. Sample subset: CD45RA+ positively selected. CDR3 region: CAIRGGGNTEAFF. The CDR3 DNA reads TGTGCCATCAGAGGGGGAGGAAACACTGAAGCTTTCTTT.